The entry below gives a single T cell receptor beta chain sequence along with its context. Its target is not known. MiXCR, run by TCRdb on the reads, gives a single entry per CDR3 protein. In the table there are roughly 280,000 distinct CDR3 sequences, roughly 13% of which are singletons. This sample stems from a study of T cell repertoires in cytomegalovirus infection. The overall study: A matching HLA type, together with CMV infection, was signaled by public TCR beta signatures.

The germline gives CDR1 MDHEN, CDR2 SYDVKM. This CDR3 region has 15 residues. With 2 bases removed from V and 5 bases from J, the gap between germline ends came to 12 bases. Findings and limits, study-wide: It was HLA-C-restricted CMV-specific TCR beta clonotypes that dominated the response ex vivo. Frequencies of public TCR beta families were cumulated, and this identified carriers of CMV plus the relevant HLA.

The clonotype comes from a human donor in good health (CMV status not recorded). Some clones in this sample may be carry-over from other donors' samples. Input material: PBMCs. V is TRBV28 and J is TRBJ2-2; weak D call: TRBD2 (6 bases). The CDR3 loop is CASSLRLASTGELFF. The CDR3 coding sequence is TGTGCCAGCAGTTTACGGCTAGCGTCTACCGGGGAGCTGTTTTTT.